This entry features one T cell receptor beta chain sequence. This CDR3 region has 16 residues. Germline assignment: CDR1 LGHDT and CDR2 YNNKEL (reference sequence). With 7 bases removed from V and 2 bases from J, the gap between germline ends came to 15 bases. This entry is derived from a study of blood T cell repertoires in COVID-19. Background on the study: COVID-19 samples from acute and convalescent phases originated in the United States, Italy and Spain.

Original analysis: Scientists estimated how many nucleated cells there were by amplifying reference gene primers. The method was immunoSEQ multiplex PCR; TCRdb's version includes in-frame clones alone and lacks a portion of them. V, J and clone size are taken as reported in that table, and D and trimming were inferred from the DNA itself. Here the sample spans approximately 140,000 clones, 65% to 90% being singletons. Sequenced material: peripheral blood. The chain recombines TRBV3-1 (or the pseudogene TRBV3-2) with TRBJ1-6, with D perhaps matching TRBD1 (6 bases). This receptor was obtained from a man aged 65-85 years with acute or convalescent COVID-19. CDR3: CASTPNRDTYNSPLHF. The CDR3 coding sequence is TGTGCCAGCACCCCAAACAGGGACACCTATAATTCACCCCTCCACTTT.